The subject of this entry is one TCR beta chain. The antigen remains unidentified. This sample is part of a study of shared clonotypes between healthy human individuals. Study-wide results and limits: Memory subsets generally showed smaller estimated richness than naive subsets did.

The V gene lost 6 bases and the J gene lost 1 base, with 9 bases spanning the gap. CDR1 and CDR2 from the germline V gene are KGHSH and LQKENI. This CDR3 is built from 13 residues. The data were produced by immunoSEQ multiplex PCR, yet TCRdb's version contains in-frame clones alone and is incomplete. Of about 2.3 million clones in the sample, around 92% were seen once. The sample consisted of naive CD4+ T cells from PBMCs. Sample subset: CD45RA+ positively selected. The TCR sequence derives from a man younger than 35 in good health. Some clones in this sample may be carry-over from other donors' samples. The chain combines TRBV18 with TRBJ2-5; D remains ambiguous. CDR3 nucleotides: TGTGCCAGCTCCCCAACTCTCCAAGAGACCCAGTACTTC. Translated: CASSPTLQETQYF.